This TCR beta chain was identified in a study of blood T cell repertoires in COVID-19. Overall study context: Both acute and convalescent COVID-19 samples were obtained from the United States, Italy and Spain.

The table came from immunoSEQ multiplex PCR; TCRdb's copy has only in-frame clones and leaves some out. Of approximately 360,000 clones in the sample, roughly 80% were seen once. Allocation to cohorts depended on clinical history reported by the participants. The CDR3 covers 15 residues. V trimming: 4 bases; J trimming: 0 bases; junction bases outside the gene matches: 3. The germline gives CDR1 MNHEY, CDR2 SVGAGI. The chain combines TRBV6-5 with TRBJ1-3; 7 bases fit TRBD1. The clonotype comes from a woman between 45 and 65 years old who had recovered from COVID-19. Input material: PBMCs or T cells enriched from blood (not recorded which). The CDR3 DNA reads as TGTGCCAGCAGTTCCCGGACAGGCTCTGGAAACACCATATATTTT. The encoded protein is CASSSRTGSGNTIYF.